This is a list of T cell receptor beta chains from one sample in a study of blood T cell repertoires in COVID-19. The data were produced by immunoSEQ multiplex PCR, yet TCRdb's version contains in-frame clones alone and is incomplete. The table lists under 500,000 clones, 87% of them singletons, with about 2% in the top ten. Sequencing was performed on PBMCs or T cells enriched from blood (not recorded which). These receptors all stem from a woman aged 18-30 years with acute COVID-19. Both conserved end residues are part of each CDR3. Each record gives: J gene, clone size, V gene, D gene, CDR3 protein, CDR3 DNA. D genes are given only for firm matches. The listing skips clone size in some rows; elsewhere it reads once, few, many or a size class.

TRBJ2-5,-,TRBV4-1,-,CASSQANVGGPETQYF,TGCGCCAGCAGCCAAGCCAACGTCGGGGGGCCAGAGACCCAGTACTTC
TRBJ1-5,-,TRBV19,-,CASSIGVGRGGQPQHF,TGTGCCAGTAGTATAGGAGTCGGCAGGGGTGGTCAGCCCCAGCATTTT
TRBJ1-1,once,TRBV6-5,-,CASSYGNSAVFAEAFF,TGTGCCAGCAGTTATGGCAATTCCGCCGTCTTCGCCGAAGCTTTCTTT
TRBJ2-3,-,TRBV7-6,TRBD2,CASSTPLPGLTDTQYF,TGTGCCAGCAGCACCCCGCTACCGGGACTAACAGATACGCAGTATTTT
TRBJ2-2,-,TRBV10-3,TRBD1,CAARTGDLNTGELFF,TGTGCCGCCAGGACAGGGGACTTAAACACCGGGGAGCTGTTTTTT
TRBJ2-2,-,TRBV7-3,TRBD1,CASSPGTGDVGELFF,TGTGCCAGCAGCCCAGGGACAGGGGACGTCGGGGAGCTGTTTTTT
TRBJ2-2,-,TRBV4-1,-,CASSQVRLSNTGELFF,TGCGCCAGCAGCCAAGTCCGACTCTCAAACACCGGGGAGCTGTTTTTT
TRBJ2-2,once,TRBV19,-,CASSIQEFTGELFF,TGTGCCAGTAGTATACAAGAGTTCACCGGGGAGCTGTTTTTT
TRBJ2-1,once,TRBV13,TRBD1,CASTRAGGYNEQFF,TGTGCCAGCACTAGGGCAGGGGGCTATAATGAGCAGTTCTTC
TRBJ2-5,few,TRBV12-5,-,CASGLVAGTQYF,TGTGCTAGTGGTTTGGTAGCTGGGACCCAGTACTTC
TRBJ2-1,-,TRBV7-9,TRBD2,CASSPGLAGLPPSDEQFF,TGTGCCAGCAGCCCGGGACTAGCGGGGCTACCCCCCTCGGATGAGCAGTTCTTC
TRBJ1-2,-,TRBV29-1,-,CSVWAGGYYGYTF,TGCAGCGTTTGGGCGGGGGGGTACTATGGCTACACCTTC
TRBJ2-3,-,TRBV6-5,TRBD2,CASSWTSGRADTQYF,TGTGCCAGCAGTTGGACTAGCGGGAGAGCTGATACGCAGTATTTT
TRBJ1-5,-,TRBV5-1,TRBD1,CASSRGQGGQPQHF,TGCGCCAGCAGCAGAGGACAGGGGGGACAGCCCCAGCATTTT
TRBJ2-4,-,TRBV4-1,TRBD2,CASSQPREGRVKNIQYF,TGCGCCAGCAGCCAACCACGGGAGGGAAGGGTCAAAAACATTCAGTACTTC
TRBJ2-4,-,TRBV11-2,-,CASSFEKGIQYF,TGTGCCAGCAGCTTCGAAAAGGGGATTCAGTACTTC
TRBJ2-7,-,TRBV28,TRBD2,CASSSPTSGIVITYEQYF,TGTGCCAGCAGCTCCCCCACTAGCGGGATCGTAATCACCTACGAGCAGTACTTC
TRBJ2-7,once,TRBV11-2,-,CASSPGGITYEQYF,TGTGCCAGCAGCCCGGGCGGGATTACCTACGAGCAGTACTTC
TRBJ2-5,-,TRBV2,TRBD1,CASSSGTGQETQYF,TGTGCCAGCAGCTCCGGGACAGGGCAAGAGACCCAGTACTTC
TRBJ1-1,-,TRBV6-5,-,CATRGGDSRTEAFF,TGTGCCACCCGAGGGGGGGATTCAAGGACTGAAGCTTTCTTT
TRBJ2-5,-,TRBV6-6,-,CASSYPNGGQETQYF,TGTGCCAGCAGTTACCCAAACGGCGGACAAGAGACCCAGTACTTC
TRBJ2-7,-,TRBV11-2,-,CASSRNREHYEQYF,TGTGCCAGCAGCCGAAACAGGGAACACTACGAGCAGTACTTC
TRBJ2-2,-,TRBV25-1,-,CASSEPGRNTGELFF,TGTGCCAGCAGTGAACCCGGGAGAAACACCGGGGAGCTGTTTTTT
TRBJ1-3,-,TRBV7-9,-,CASSLSPRSSGNTIYF,TGTGCCAGCAGCTTATCTCCGAGAAGCTCTGGAAACACCATATATTTT
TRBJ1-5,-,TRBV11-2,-,CASSLDTGSNQPQHF,TGTGCCAGCAGCTTAGATACAGGATCCAATCAGCCCCAGCATTTT
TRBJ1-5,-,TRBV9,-,CASSVVWKGEWPQHF,TGTGCCAGCAGCGTAGTTTGGAAGGGAGAATGGCCCCAGCATTTT
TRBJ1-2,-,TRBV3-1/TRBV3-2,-,CASSAGHPRVGYTF,TGTGCCAGCAGCGCTGGACACCCCAGGGTAGGATACACCTTC
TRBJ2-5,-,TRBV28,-,CASSPTSVVQETQYF,TGTGCCAGCAGCCCTACTAGTGTGGTCCAAGAGACCCAGTACTTC
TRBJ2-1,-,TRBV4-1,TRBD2,CASSQVRGRYNEQFF,TGCGCCAGCAGCCAAGTTCGCGGGAGATACAATGAGCAGTTCTTC
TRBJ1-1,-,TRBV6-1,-,CASSESVRTEAFF,TGTGCCAGCAGTGAATCAGTGAGGACTGAAGCTTTCTTT
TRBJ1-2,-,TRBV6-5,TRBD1,CASSPRTGGFYGYTF,TGTGCCAGCAGTCCTAGGACAGGGGGATTCTATGGCTACACCTTC
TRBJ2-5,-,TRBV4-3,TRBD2,CASSQGPSASGEETQYF,TGCGCCAGCAGCCAAGGTCCCTCCGCTAGCGGGGAAGAGACCCAGTACTTC
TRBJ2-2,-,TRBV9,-,CASSVATGTGELFF,TGTGCCAGCAGCGTAGCTACAGGGACCGGGGAGCTGTTTTTT
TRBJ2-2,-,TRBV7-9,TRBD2,CASSPTSSGGPRTGELFF,TGTGCCAGCAGCCCAACTTCTAGCGGGGGCCCGAGGACCGGGGAGCTGTTTTTT
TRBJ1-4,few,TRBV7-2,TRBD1,CASSLGQGSEKLFF,TGTGCCAGCAGTTTGGGACAGGGAAGTGAAAAACTGTTTTTT
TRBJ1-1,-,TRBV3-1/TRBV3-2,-,CASSHRDSPDTEAFF,TGTGCCAGCAGCCACCGGGACTCACCCGACACTGAAGCTTTCTTT